This T cell receptor beta chain was profiled in a study of persistence of HIV-infected CD4 T cells. Overall study findings and caveats: Antigen-responding cells were enriched for degenerate expanded CDR3beta sequences.

As for this clone: Its specificity is unknown.

The libraries were made with immunoSEQ version 4 in survey mode. Repertoires were generated with immunoSEQ multiplex PCR, while TCRdb's copy carries only in-frame clones and drops some. Among about 50,000 clones, around 80% were seen once, and the ten largest hold 3%. Germline CDR1 MNHEY, CDR2 SVGAGI. This CDR3 comprises 10 residues. Trimming shortened V by 10 bases and J by 14 bases, and 15 bases separated the two germline ends. Cells were stimulated with CMV-infected fibroblast lysates at roughly 10 ug/mL. Sorted nonresponding memory CD4+ T cells were CD40L-negative, CD69-negative, CD45RO-high. For at least 4 years, plasma HIV-1 RNA was undetectable (<50 copies/mL). For about 20 hours, CD8-depleted PBMCs received anti-CD28/CD49d costimulation, a CD40-blocking antibody and enfuvirtide.

Material: CD4+ T cells sorted from PBMCs after approximately 18-hour stimulation, obtained from a patient who received antiretroviral therapy. The clonotype was recovered from an adult man with HIV who was CMV-seropositive. The V and J genes are TRBV6-5 and TRBJ1-5; TRBD1 is a possible D gene (6 bases). The CDR3 loop is CATMRDTKHF. The DNA for the CDR3 is TGTGCCACGATGCGGGACACCAAGCATTTT.